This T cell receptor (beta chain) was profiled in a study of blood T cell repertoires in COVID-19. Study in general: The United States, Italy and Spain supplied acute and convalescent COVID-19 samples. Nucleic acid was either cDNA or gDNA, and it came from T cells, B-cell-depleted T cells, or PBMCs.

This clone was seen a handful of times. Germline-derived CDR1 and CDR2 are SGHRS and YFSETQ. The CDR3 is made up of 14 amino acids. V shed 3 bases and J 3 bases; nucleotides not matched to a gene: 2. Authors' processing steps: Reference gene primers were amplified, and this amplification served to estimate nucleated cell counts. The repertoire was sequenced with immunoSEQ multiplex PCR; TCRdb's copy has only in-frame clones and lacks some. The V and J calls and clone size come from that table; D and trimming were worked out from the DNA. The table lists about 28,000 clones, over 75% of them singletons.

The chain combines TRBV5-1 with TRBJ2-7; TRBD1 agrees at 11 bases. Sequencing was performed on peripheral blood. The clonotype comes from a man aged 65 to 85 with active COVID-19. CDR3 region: CASSSGTGGYEQYF. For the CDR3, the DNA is TGCGCCAGCAGCTCCGGGACAGGGGGCTACGAGCAGTACTTC.